The 17 T cell receptor beta chains given below trace back to one sample, sequenced in a study of CXCR3-negative and CXCR3-positive naive CD8 T cells (dated by TCRdb to about 2019). Sequencing was carried out with a NextSeq 550. The Human TCR Profiling Kit (MiLaboratory) was used to make UMI-labeled 5' RACE TRB cDNA libraries. TCRdb reprocessed the reads, reporting each CDR3 protein sequence once and no DNA. The sample table records tens of thousands of distinct CDR3 sequences. Around a fifth of the sample goes to the ten largest clones. The sequenced sample was memory CD8+ T cells from blood. The intended sense of this specimen's cell subset or site label: conventional CD8+ memory T cells (TMEM), sorted as controls. Source of these receptors: a human donor in good health. Some clones in this sample may be carry-over from other donors' samples.

The V gene is TRBV7-8, the J gene TRBJ2-2; as DNA is missing, the TRBD1 call by TCRdb cannot be tested. Germline V lookup: CDR1 SGHVS, CDR2 FQNEAQ. The CDR3 is 17 amino acids. The chain's CDR3 is CASSLPDSQVYTGELFF.

This chain links TRBV19 with TRBJ2-1; TCRdb indicates TRBD2, and absent DNA this call remains unverified. The CDR3 is 14 amino acids. Germline lookup yields CDR1 LNHDA and CDR2 SQIVND (reference sequence). CDR3 amino acids: CASQPGTRRNEQFF.

V gene TRBV7-6 combines with J gene TRBJ1-1. Germline V gives CDR1 SGHVS, CDR2 FNYEAQ. The CDR3 runs 16 residues. This chain's CDR3 is CASSPLPTIEDTEAFF. Full variable domain (outside the CDR3, taken from reference TRBV7-6 and TRBJ1-1): GAGVSQSPRYKVTKRGQDVALRCDPISGHVSLYWYRQALGQGPEFLTYFNYEAQQDKSGLPNDRFSAERPEGSISTLTIQRTEQRDSAMYRCASSPLPTIEDTEAFFGQGTRLTVV.

The V call is TRBV15, the J call TRBJ2-6. Germline V lookup: CDR1 LNHNV, CDR2 YYDKDF (reference sequence). There are 15 residues in the CDR3. The CDR3 protein is CATSRELPGANVLTF.

The gene calls are TRBV7-9 and TRBJ2-7. Germline assignment: CDR1 SEHNR and CDR2 FQNEAQ (reference sequence). There are 15 residues in the CDR3. The chain's CDR3 is CASSVSTGIYSEQYF.

The V call is TRBV30, the J call TRBJ2-3. Germline assignment: CDR1 GTSNPN and CDR2 SVGIG (reference sequence). CDR3 length: 14 residues. CDR3 residues: CAWSVGHYTDTQYF.

This chain joins TRBV6-2 or TRBV6-3 and TRBJ2-2; the TRBD1 assignment by TCRdb is unverifiable without DNA. The length of the CDR3 is 14 residues. Looked up from germline, CDR1 is MNHEY and CDR2 is SVGEGT. Here the CDR3 reads CASRSGGNTGELFF.

The rearrangement uses TRBV20-1 and TRBJ1-1; without DNA, the TCRdb call of TRBD1 cannot be checked. The germline gives CDR1 DFQATT, CDR2 SNEGSKA (reference sequence). The CDR3 extends over 14 amino acids. The CDR3 sequence: CSASEGVGHTEAFF.

The chain uses TRBV6-2 or TRBV6-3 and TRBJ2-7; TCRdb lists TRBD2, though no DNA is available to test this call. The germline V gene has CDR1 MNHEY and CDR2 SVGEGT. The CDR3 runs 14 residues. The CDR3 protein is CASSYGAGGYEQYF.

V is TRBV11-3 and J is TRBJ2-1; TCRdb's D gene call, TRBD2, goes unchecked for lack of DNA. The germline gives CDR1 SGHNT, CDR2 YENEEA. The CDR3 totals 15 residues. The CDR3 reads CASSPGLAEYNEQFF.

The rearrangement joins TRBV10-1 to TRBJ2-7; with no DNA, the TCRdb D assignment of TRBD1 cannot be verified. Germline V CDR1 and CDR2: WNHNN, SYGVQD (reference sequence). The CDR3 sequence is 17 residues long. CDR3 loop: CASSPTQDRGRLHEQYF.

The genes are TRBV6-2 or TRBV6-3 and TRBJ2-2; as DNA is missing, the TRBD2 call by TCRdb cannot be tested. There are 15 residues in the CDR3. The germline CDR1 and CDR2 sequences are MNHEY and SVGEGT. This chain's CDR3 is CASTASGGPTGELFF.

This chain uses TRBV7-2 with TRBJ2-5. CDR3 length equals 13 residues. In germline, CDR1 is SGHTA, CDR2 FQGNSA. CDR3 protein: CASILWTEETQYF.

This rearrangement joins TRBV7-8 to TRBJ1-2; as DNA is missing, the TRBD1 call by TCRdb cannot be tested. There are 12 residues in the CDR3. Germline V lookup: CDR1 SGHVS, CDR2 FQNEAQ. This chain's CDR3 is CASSFPYGGYTF. The full variable domain, rest sourced from reference TRBV7-8 and TRBJ1-2, is GAGVSQSPRYKVAKRGQDVALRCDPISGHVSLFWYQQALGQGPEFLTYFQNEAQLDKSGLPSDRFFAERPEGSVSTLKIQRTQQEDSAVYLCASSFPYGGYTFGSGTRLTVV.

The rearrangement joins TRBV7-9 to TRBJ1-1; TCRdb reports TRBD1, a call that lacks DNA to check it against. CDR1 SEHNR and CDR2 FQNEAQ come from the germline V gene (reference sequence). The CDR3 sequence is 15 residues long. CDR3 amino acids: CASSLGTGWNTEAFF.

This chain's CDR3 is CASSVEGTYEQYF. The V and J genes are TRBV9 and TRBJ2-7; TCRdb picks TRBD1, but there is no DNA to check that call. From germline, CDR1 is SGDLS and CDR2 YYNGEE. The CDR3 has 13 residues. The full variable domain, its missing parts supplied by reference TRBV9 and TRBJ2-7, is DSGVTQTPKHLITATGQRVTLRCSPRSGDLSVYWYQQSLDQGLQFLIQYYNGEERAKGNILERFSAQQFPDLHSELNLSSLELGDSALYFCASSVEGTYEQYFGPGTRLTVT.

The chain joins TRBV19 to TRBJ2-1; lacking DNA, the TRBD2 call made by TCRdb goes unchecked. The CDR3 loop spans 14 amino acids. From germline, CDR1 is LNHDA and CDR2 SQIVND (reference sequence). CDR3 amino acids: CASSTSGSANEQFF.